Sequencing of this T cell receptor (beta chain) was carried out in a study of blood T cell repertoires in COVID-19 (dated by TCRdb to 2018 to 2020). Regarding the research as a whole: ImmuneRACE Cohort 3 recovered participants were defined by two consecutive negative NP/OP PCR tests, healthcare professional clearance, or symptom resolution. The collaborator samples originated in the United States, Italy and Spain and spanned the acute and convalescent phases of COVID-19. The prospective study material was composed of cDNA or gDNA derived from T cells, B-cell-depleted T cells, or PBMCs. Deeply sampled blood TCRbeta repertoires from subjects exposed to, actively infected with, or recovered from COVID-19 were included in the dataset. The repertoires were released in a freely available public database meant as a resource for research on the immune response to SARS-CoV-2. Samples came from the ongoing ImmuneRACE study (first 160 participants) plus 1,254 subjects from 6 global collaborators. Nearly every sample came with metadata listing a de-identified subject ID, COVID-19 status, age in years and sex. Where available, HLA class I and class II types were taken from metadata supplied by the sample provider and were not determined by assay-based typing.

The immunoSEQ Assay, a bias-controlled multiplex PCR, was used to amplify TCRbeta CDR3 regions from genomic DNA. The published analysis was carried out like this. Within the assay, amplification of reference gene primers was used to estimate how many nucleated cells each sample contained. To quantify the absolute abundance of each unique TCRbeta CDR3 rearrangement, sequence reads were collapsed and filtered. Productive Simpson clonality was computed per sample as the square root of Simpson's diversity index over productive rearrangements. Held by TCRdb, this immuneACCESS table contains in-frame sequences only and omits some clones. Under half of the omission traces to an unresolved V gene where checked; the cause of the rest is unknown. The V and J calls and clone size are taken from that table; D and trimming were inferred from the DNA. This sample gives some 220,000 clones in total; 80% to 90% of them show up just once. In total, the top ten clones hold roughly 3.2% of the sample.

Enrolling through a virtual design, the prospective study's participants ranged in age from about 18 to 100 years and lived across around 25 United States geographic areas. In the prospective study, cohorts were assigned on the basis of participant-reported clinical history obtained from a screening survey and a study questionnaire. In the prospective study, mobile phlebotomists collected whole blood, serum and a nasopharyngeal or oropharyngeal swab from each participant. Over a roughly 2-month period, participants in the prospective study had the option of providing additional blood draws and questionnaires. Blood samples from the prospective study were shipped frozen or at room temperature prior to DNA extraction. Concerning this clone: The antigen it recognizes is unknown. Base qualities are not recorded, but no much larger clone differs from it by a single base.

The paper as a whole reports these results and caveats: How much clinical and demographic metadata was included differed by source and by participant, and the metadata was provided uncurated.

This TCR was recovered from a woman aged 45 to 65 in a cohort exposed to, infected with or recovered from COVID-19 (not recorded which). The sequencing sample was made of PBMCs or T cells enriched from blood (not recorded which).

The nucleotide sequence reads TGCGCCAGCAGCTCGACAGCGACGGGGGGCTACGAGCAGTACTTC. This sequence encodes CASSSTATGGYEQYF. This chain joins TRBV5-1 to TRBJ2-7; 7 bases in between match TRBD2. V is trimmed back by 3 bases and J by 3 bases, and the junction contains 9 bases that no gene match accounts for. From the germline V gene, CDR1 is SGHRS and CDR2 is YFSETQ. From cysteine to phenylalanine, the CDR3 is 15 amino acids long. Kept here is only the CDR3 DNA, which spans 45 bases and is read in frame from base 1.